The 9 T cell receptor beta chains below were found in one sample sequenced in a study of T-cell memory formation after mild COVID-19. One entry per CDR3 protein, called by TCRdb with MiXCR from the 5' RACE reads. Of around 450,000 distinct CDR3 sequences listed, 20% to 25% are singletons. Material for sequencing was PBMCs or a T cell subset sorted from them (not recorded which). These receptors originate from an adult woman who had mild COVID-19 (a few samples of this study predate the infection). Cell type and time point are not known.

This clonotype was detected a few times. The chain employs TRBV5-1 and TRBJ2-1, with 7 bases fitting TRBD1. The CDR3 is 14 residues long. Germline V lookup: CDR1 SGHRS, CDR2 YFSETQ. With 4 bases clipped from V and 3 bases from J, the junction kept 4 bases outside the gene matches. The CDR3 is CASSLGTDYNEQFF. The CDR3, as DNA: TGCGCCAGCAGCCTCGGGACAGACTACAATGAGCAGTTCTTC.

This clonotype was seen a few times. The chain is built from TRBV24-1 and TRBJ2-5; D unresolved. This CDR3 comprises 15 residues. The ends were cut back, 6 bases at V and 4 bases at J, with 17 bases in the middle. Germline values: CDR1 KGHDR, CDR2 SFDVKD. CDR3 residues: CATSPYDGPAETQYF. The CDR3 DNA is TGTGCCACCAGTCCCTACGACGGGCCCGCAGAGACCCAGTACTTC.

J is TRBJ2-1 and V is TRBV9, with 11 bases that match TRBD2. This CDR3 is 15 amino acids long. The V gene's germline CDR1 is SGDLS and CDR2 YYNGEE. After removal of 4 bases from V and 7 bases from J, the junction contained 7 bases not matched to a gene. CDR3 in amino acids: CASSLSGGAGNEQFF. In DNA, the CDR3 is TGTGCCAGCAGCCTTAGCGGGGGGGCCGGGAATGAGCAGTTCTTC.

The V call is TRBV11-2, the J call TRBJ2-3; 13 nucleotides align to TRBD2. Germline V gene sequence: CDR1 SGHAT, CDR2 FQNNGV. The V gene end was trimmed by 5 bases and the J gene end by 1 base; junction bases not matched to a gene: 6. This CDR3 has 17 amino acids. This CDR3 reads CASSHSGLAGGTDTQYF. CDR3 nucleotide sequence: TGTGCCAGCAGCCACAGCGGACTAGCGGGGGGCACAGATACGCAGTATTTT.

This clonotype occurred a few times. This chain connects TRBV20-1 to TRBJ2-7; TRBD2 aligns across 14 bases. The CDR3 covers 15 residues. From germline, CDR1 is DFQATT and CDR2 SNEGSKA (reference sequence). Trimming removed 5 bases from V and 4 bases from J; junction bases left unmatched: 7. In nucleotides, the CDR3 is TGCAGTGCTTCTCCCGGGACTAGCGGGAGTTACGAGCAGTACTTC. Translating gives CSASPGTSGSYEQYF.

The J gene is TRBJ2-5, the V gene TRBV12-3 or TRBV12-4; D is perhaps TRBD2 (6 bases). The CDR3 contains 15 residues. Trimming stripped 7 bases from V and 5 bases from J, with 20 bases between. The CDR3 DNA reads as TGTGCCAGCACCTTTTCCGGGAGAAATGGCGAGACCCAGTACTTC. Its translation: CASTFSGRNGETQYF.

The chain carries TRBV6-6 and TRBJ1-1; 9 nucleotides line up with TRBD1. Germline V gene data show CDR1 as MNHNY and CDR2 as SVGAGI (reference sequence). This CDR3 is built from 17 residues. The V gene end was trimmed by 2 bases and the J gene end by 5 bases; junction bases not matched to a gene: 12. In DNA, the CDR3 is TGTGCCAGCAGTTACGGCTGGGGACAGGGTTCGTGGACTGAAGCTTTCTTT. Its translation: CASSYGWGQGSWTEAFF.

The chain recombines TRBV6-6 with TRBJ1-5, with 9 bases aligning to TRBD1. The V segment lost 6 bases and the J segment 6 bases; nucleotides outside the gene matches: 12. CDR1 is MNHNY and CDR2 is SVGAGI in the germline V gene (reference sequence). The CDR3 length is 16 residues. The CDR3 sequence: CASSPIGGQGRQPQHF. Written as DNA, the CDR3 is TGTGCCAGCAGCCCAATCGGGGGACAGGGCCGTCAGCCCCAGCATTTT.

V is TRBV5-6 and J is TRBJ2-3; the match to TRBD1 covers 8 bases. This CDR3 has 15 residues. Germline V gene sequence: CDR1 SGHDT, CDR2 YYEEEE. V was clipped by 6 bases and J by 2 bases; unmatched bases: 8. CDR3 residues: CASTLGQGSTDTQYF. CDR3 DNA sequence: TGTGCCAGCACCCTAGGACAGGGTTCCACAGATACGCAGTATTTT.